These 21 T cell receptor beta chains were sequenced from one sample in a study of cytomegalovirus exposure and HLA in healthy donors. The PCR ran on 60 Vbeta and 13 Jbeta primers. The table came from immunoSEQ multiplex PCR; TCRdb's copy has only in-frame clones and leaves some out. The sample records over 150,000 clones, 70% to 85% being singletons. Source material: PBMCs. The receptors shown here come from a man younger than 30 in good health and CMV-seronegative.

The DNA for the CDR3 is TGTGCCAGCAGCTTGCAATCTAGCGGGAGCTACGAGCAGTACTTC. Translation: CASSLQSSGSYEQYF. This sequence joins TRBV7-2 and TRBJ2-7; 10 positions match TRBD2. CDR1 and CDR2 from the germline V gene are SGHTA and FQGNSA. The CDR3 spans 15 residues. Trimming removed 3 bases from V and 3 bases from J; junction bases left unmatched: 5.

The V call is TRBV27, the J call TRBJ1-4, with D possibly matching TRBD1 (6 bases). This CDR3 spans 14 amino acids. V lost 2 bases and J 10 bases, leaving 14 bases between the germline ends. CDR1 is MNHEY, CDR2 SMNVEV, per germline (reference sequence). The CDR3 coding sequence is TGTGCCAGCAGTTTAGGCCAGGGGAGAGGAAAACTGTTTTTT. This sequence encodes CASSLGQGRGKLFF.

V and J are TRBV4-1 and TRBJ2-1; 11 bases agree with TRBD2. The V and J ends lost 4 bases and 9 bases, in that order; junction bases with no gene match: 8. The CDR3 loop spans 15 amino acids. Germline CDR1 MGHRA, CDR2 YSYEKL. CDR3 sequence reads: CASSLLAGAAGEQFF. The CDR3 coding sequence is TGCGCCAGCAGCCTACTAGCGGGAGCTGCCGGTGAGCAGTTCTTC.

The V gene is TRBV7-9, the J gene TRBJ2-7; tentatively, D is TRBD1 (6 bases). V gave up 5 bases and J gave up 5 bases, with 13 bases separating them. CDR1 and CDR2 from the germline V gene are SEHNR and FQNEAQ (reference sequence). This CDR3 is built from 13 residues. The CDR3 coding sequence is TGTGCCAGCAGCAACACAGGGACCCACGAGCAGTACTTC. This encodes CASSNTGTHEQYF.

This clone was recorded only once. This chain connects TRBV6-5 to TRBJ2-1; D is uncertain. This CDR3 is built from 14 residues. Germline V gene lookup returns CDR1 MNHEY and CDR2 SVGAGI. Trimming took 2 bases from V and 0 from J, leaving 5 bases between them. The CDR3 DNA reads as TGTGCCAGCAGTTACCTCGGCTCCTACAATGAGCAGTTCTTC. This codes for CASSYLGSYNEQFF.

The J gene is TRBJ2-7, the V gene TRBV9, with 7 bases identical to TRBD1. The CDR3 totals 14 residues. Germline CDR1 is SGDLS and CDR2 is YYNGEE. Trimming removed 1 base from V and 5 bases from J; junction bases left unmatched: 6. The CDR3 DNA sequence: TGTGCCAGCAGCGTACGACAGGGCGAAGACGAGCAGTACTTC. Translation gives CASSVRQGEDEQYF.

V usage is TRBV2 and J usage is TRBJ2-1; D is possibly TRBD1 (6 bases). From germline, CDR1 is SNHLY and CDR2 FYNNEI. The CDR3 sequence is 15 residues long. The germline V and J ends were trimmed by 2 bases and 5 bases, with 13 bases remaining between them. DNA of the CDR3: TGTGCCAGCAGTGAAACAGGGCTCCCCCACAATGAGCAGTTCTTC. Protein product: CASSETGLPHNEQFF.

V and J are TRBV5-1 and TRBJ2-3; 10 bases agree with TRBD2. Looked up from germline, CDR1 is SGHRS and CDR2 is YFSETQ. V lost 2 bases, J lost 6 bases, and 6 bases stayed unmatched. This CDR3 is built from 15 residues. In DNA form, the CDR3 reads TGCGCCAGCAGCTTACTAGCGGGGCTAGTGGATACGCAGTATTTT. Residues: CASSLLAGLVDTQYF.

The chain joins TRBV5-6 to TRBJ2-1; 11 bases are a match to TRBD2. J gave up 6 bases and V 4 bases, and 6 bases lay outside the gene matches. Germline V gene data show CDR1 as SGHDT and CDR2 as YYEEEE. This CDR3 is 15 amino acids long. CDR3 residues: CASSPLAGGPNEQFF. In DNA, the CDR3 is TGTGCCAGCAGCCCTTTAGCGGGAGGGCCCAATGAGCAGTTCTTC.

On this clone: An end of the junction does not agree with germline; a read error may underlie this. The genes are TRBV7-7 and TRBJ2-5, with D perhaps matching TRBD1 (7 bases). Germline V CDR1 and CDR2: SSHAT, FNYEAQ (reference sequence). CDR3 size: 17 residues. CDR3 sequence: CASSLGAGQTFIETQYF. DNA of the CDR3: TGTGCTAGCAGCTTAGGCGCGGGACAGACGTTCATAGAGACCCAGTACTTC.

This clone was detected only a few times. The CDR3 reads CASRLQGAWETQYF. The CDR3 nucleotides are TGTGCCAGCAGACTACAGGGGGCATGGGAGACCCAGTACTTC. The chain combines TRBV7-9 with TRBJ2-5; 9 positions match TRBD1. With V trimmed by 6 bases and J by 5 bases, 7 bases remained unmatched. The CDR3 length is 14 residues. Germline V gene data show CDR1 as SEHNR and CDR2 as FQNEAQ (reference sequence).

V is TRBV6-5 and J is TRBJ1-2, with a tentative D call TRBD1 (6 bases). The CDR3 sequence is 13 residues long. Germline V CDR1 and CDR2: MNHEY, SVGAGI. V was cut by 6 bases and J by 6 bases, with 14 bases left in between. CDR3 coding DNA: TGTGCCAGCAGCCACGACAGGATCGATGGCTACACCTTC. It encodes CASSHDRIDGYTF.

The CDR3 DNA reads TGTGCCAGCAGCTTGGCGGGAGACGAGCAGTACTTC. Protein sequence: CASSLAGDEQYF. This chain joins TRBV5-6 and TRBJ2-7; perhaps TRBD2 as D (6 bases). The CDR3 consists of 12 residues. Germline loops: CDR1 SGHDT, CDR2 YYEEEE. V lost 0 bases and J 5 bases, leaving 6 bases between the germline ends.

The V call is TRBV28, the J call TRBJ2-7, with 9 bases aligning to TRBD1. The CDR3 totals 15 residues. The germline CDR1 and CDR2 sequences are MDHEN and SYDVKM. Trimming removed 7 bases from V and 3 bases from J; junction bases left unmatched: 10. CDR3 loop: CASNPLGQGFYEQYF. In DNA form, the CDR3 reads TGTGCCAGCAACCCATTGGGACAGGGTTTCTACGAGCAGTACTTC.

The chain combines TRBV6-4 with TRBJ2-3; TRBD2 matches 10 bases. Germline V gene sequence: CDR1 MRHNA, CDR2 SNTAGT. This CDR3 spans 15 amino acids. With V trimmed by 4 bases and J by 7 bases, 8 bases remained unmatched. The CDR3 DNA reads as TGTGCCAGCAGTGTTGAAGCGGGGGGGCAAAATACGCAGTATTTT. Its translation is CASSVEAGGQNTQYF.

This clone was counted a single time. The CDR3 region is CASGPYNEQFF. Here the CDR3 DNA reads TGTGCTAGTGGCCCGTACAATGAGCAGTTCTTC. V usage is TRBV12-5 and J usage is TRBJ2-1; D not certain. CDR3 size: 11 residues. V was shortened by 6 bases and J by 4 bases, with 4 bases between the two germline ends. Germline values: CDR1 LGHNT, CDR2 FRNRAP.

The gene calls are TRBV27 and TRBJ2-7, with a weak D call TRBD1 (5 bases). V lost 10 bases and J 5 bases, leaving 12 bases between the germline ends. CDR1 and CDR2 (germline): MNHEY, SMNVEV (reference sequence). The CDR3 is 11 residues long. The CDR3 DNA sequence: TGTGCCATCAAGCAGGGAAACGAGCAGTACTTC. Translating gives CAIKQGNEQYF.

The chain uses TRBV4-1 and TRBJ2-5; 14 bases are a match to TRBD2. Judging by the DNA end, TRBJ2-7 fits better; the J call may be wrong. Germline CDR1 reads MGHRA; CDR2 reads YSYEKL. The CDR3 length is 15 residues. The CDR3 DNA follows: TGCGCCAGCAGCCGAGGGACTAGCGGGAGTCACGAGCAGTACTTC. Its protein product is CASSRGTSGSHEQYF.

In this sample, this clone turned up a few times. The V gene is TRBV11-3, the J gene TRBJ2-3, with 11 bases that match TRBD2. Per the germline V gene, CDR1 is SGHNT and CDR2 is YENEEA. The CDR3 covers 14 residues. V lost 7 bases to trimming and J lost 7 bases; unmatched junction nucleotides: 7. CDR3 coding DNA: TGTGCCAGCACCAATAGCGGGAGGGGCTATACGCAGTATTTT. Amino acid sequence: CASTNSGRGYTQYF.

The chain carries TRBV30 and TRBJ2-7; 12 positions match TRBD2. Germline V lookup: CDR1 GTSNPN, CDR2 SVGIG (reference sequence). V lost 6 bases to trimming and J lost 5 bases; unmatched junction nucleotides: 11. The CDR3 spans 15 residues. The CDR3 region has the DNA TGTGCCTGTCGACTAGCGGGAGCTGGTGGCGACGAGCAGTACTTC. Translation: CACRLAGAGGDEQYF.

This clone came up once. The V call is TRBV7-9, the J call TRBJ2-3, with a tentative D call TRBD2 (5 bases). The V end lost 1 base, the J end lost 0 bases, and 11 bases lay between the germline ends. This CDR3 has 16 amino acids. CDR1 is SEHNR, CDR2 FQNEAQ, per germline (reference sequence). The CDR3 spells CASSLDPLGSTDTQYF. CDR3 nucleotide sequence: TGTGCCAGCAGCTTAGACCCACTAGGGAGCACAGATACGCAGTATTTT.